This T cell receptor (beta chain) came from a study of CD8 T cells in Susac syndrome. About this clonotype itself: One junction end does not reproduce the germline sequence, and a read error may be involved.

Negative isolation yielded the CD8+ and CD4+ T cells, while FACS enriched the TEMRA cells. RNA, at roughly 0.45 to 1 ug, was reverse transcribed with random hexamers. Amplification of TCR beta CDR3 spanned 54 Vbeta and 13 Jbeta via immunoSEQ multiplex PCR. TCRdb reanalysed the immunoSEQ multiplex PCR reads using MiXCR and keeps one entry per CDR3 protein. This table holds approximately 180,000 distinct CDR3 sequences, approximately 93% found once. What was sequenced was CD4+ T cells from PBMCs. The TCR was taken from a human donor with multiple sclerosis.

The CDR3 DNA sequence: TGTGCCAGCCGCTTAGGGACTAGCGGGAGCTACGAGCAGTACTTC. Protein: CASRLGTSGSYEQYF. The chain links TRBV5-6 to TRBJ2-7, with 14 bases that match TRBD2. CDR1 and CDR2 from the germline V gene are SGHDT and YYEEEE. The CDR3 covers 15 residues.